These T cell receptor beta chains were read from a single sample in a study of T-cell memory formation after mild COVID-19. TCRdb processed the 5' RACE reads anew with MiXCR; each CDR3 protein has one entry. The table lists under 200,000 distinct CDR3 sequences, approximately 13% of them singletons, with more than 3% in the top ten. The sequenced sample consisted of PBMCs or a T cell subset sorted from them (not recorded which). The receptor set was obtained from a man aged 18 to 29 who had mild COVID-19 (a few samples of this study predate the infection). Cell type and time point are not known. Both conserved end residues are part of each CDR3. The D gene is left open where the match is weak. Not all rows give a size; the values are once, few, many and, for expanded clones, a class.

J | size | D | V | CDR3 | DNA
TRBJ1-1 | many | NA | TRBV7-2 | CASSYDGNTEAFF | TGTGCCAGCAGCTACGACGGGAACACTGAAGCTTTCTTT
TRBJ1-1 | NA | NA | TRBV15 | CATSGREGWTEAFF | TGTGCCACCAGCGGCCGGGAGGGGTGGACTGAAGCTTTCTTT
TRBJ2-5 | NA | TRBD2 | TRBV7-2 | CASSLSGGAGETQYF | TGTGCCAGCAGCTTAAGCGGGGGGGCCGGGGAGACCCAGTACTTC
TRBJ1-2 | many | NA | TRBV5-8 | CASSLLVNYGYTF | TGTGCCAGCAGCTTGTTAGTTAACTATGGCTACACCTTC
TRBJ2-5 | few | TRBD1 | TRBV9 | CASSETGMETQYF | TGTGCCAGCAGCGAGACAGGGATGGAGACCCAGTACTTC
TRBJ2-7 | NA | TRBD1 | TRBV5-5 | CASSPGPSTGNYEQYF | TGTGCCAGCAGCCCGGGGCCATCGACAGGGAACTACGAGCAGTACTTC
TRBJ1-2 | many | NA | TRBV5-1 | CASSLNERVNGYTF | TGCGCCAGCAGCTTGAACGAAAGGGTCAATGGCTACACCTTC
TRBJ2-3 | NA | NA | TRBV5-1 | CASSFRGSTGTDTQYF | TGCGCCAGCAGCTTTAGAGGTTCCACCGGCACAGATACGCAGTATTTT
TRBJ2-2 | few | NA | TRBV5-5 | CASSFEPSYTGELFF | TGTGCCAGCAGCTTCGAACCCTCCTACACCGGGGAGCTGTTTTTT
TRBJ1-6 | NA | NA | TRBV6-2/TRBV6-3 | CASTPRASNSPLHF | TGTGCCAGCACCCCTCGGGCCAGTAATTCACCCCTCCACTTT
TRBJ2-2 | few | TRBD2 | TRBV5-1 | CATHPVAGTTGELFF | TGCGCCACCCACCCTGTAGCGGGGACCACCGGGGAGCTGTTTTTT
TRBJ2-5 | few | TRBD1 | TRBV20-1 | CSAGDRGRETQYF | TGCAGTGCTGGCGACAGGGGCCGGGAGACCCAGTACTTC
TRBJ2-3 | NA | TRBD2 | TRBV6-2/TRBV6-3 | CASSYWAGGPDTQYF | TGTGCCAGCAGTTACTGGGCGGGGGGGCCAGATACGCAGTATTTT
TRBJ2-3 | NA | TRBD2 | TRBV12-3/TRBV12-4 | CASSILAGTDTQYF | TGTGCCAGCAGTATACTAGCGGGCACAGATACGCAGTATTTT
TRBJ2-7 | NA | NA | TRBV5-6 | CASSLVSGPYEQYF | TGTGCCAGCAGCTTGGTTAGCGGTCCCTACGAGCAGTACTTC
TRBJ2-6 | few | NA | TRBV12-3/TRBV12-4 | CAVRGSGANVLTF | TGTGCCGTCCGGGGGTCTGGGGCCAACGTCCTGACTTTC
TRBJ2-5 | NA | NA | TRBV7-2 | CASSLIDRGRPQETQYF | TGTGCCAGCAGCTTAATCGACCGCGGGCGGCCCCAAGAGACCCAGTACTTC
TRBJ1-6 | many | TRBD1 | TRBV11-2 | CASSPSRQGLSPLHF | TGTGCCAGCAGCCCATCAAGACAGGGCTTATCACCCCTCCACTTT